This T cell receptor beta chain was identified during a study of blood T cell repertoires in COVID-19. About the study: Sources were T cells, B-cell-depleted T cells, or PBMCs; the material itself was cDNA or gDNA.

The CDR3 is made up of 16 amino acids. V lost 3 bases and J 0 bases, leaving 15 bases between the germline ends. CDR1 and CDR2 from the germline V gene are SGHRS and YFSETQ. Cohort assignment relied on participant-reported clinical history. Under the authors' procedure: How many nucleated cells were present was estimated from reference gene primer amplification. The assay was immunoSEQ multiplex PCR, and TCRdb's table has in-frame clones only and misses some. V and J calls and clone size are as listed in that table; D and trimming were resolved from the DNA. The data contain under 250,000 clones, roughly 80% of them singletons.

The sequence was collected from a man aged 60 to 75 who had recovered from COVID-19. The sample was PBMCs or T cells enriched from blood (not recorded which). This sequence joins TRBV5-1 and TRBJ1-1; D perhaps matches TRBD1 (6 bases). The CDR3 DNA follows: TGCGCCAGCAGCTCCTATCGGACAGACATGAACACTGAAGCTTTCTTT. It translates to CASSSYRTDMNTEAFF.